The present TCR beta chain was sequenced within a study of shared clonotypes between healthy human individuals. Regarding the study as a whole: It was anticipated that sequencing depth would influence how many clonotypes donors shared. Non-shared clonotypes had lower generation probabilities than clonotypes shared by all four sorted-subset donors. Between a handful of donors, naive CD4 clonotypes were shared at a level of about 5%.

Notes on this clone: Antigen specificity is unknown.

Germline V gene data show CDR1 as MNHEY and CDR2 as SMNVEV (reference sequence). The V and J ends lost 6 bases and 7 bases respectively, with 24 bases between them. This CDR3 is built from 16 residues. Sequenced by immunoSEQ multiplex PCR; TCRdb stores in-frame clones only, minus some. This table holds about 2.3 million clones, about 90% found once. Source material: naive CD4+ T cells from PBMCs. Subset indicated: CD45RA+ positively selected. The rearrangement uses TRBV27 and TRBJ1-2, with D perhaps matching TRBD1 (5 bases). The TCR comes from a man aged 18 to 29 in good health. Some clones in this sample may be carry-over from other donors' samples. CDR3 in DNA: TGTGCCAGCAGCCATACAATAGGGACCGTTGGTGGTGGCTACACCTTC. Translation gives CASSHTIGTVGGGYTF.